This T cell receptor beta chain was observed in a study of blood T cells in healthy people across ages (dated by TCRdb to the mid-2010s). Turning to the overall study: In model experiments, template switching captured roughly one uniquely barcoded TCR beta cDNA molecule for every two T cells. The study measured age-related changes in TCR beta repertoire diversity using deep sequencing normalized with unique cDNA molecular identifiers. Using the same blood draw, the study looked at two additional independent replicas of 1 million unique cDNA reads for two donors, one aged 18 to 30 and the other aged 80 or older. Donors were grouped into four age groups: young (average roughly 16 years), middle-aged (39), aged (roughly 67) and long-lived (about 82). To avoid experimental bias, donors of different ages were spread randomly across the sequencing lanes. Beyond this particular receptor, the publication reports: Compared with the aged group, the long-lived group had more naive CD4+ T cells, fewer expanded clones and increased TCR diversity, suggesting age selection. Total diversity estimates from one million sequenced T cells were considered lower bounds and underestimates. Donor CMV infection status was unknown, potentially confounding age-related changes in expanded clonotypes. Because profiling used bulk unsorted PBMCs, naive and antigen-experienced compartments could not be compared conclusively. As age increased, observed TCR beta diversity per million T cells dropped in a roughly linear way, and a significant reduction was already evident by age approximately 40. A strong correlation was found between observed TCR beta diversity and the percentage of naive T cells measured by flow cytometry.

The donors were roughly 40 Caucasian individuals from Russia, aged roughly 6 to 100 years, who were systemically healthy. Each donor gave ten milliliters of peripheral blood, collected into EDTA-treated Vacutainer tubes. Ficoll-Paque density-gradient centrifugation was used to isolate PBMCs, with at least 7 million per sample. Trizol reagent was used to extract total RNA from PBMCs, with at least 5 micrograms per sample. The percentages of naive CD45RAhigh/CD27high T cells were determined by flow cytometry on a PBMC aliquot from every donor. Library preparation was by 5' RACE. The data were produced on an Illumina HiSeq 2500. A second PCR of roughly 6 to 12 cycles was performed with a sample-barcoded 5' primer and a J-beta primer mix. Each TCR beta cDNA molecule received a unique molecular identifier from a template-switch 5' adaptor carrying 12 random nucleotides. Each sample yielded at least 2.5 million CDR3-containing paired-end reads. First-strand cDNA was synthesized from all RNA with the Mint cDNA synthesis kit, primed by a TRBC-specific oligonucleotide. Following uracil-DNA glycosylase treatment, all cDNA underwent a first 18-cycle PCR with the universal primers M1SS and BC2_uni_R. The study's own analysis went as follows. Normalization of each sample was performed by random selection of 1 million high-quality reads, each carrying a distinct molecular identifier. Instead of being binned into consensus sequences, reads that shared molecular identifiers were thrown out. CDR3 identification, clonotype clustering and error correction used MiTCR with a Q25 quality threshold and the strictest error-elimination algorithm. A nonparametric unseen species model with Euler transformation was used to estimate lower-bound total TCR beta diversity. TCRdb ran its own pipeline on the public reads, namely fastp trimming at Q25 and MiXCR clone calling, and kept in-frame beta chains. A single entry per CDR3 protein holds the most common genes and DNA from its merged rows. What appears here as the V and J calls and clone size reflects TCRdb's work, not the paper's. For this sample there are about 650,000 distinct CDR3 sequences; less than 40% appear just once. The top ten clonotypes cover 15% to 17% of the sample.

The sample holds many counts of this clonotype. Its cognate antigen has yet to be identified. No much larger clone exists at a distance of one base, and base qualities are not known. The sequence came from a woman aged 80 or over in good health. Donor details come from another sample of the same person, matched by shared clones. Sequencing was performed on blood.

The DNA sequence is TGCGCCAGCAGCTTGGCGACAGGGAGGGAGCGAACGCAGTATTTT. This encodes CASSLATGRERTQYF. The rearrangement combines TRBV5-1 with TRBJ2-3, with the D call tentatively TRBD1 or TRBD2, each fitting 7 bases. The CDR3 measures 15 amino acids from cysteine to phenylalanine. Just CDR3 DNA is preserved here, 45 bases in frame from base 1. Between the V and J ends, shortened by 0 bases and 9 bases respectively, the junction contains 17 bases. Reading the germline V gene gives CDR1 SGHRS and CDR2 YFSETQ.